This TCR beta chain was obtained from a study of T cells expressing NK-cell markers. Following a re-call of the 5' RACE reads, TCRdb has one entry per CDR3 protein and lacks DNA. The record lists 550,000 to 600,000 distinct CDR3 sequences, of which the ten most abundant hold approximately 3.6%. The specimen was blood T cells: a sorted CD56 or NKG2C T cell subset, CD4+ or CD8+ T cells, or bulk PBMC T cells (not recorded which). The origin of this receptor is a man between 18 and 35 years old in good health.

The CDR3 here is CAISEGASTEAFF. The V call is TRBV10-3, the J call TRBJ1-1; the TRBD1 assignment by TCRdb is unverifiable without DNA. Germline V gives CDR1 ENHRY, CDR2 SYGVKD. This CDR3 comprises 13 residues.